The clone carrying this T cell receptor beta chain was counted only a few times. This sample stems from a study of T-cell reconstitution after alpha-beta-depleted transplantation in children. Unique molecular identifiers were incorporated when the TCRbeta library was constructed. TCRdb ran MiXCR on the PCR reads and lists one entry per CDR3 protein. The repertoire holds 200,000 to 250,000 distinct CDR3 sequences, with around 9.7% as singletons. The V end was cut by 3 bases, the J end by 2 bases, with 6 bases between. In germline, CDR1 is DFQATT, CDR2 SNEGSKA (reference sequence). This CDR3 spans 12 amino acids.

This clonotype originated in a human donor who donated a stem cell graft to a child with SCID. This sample comprised PBMCs from the stem cell graft donor, obtained from the stem cell graft. The rearrangement uses TRBV20-1 and TRBJ2-3; D is unresolved. CDR3 protein: CSASSLTDTQYF. The CDR3 DNA is TGCAGTGCTAGCTCACTCACAGATACGCAGTATTTT.